Below are 23 T cell receptor beta chains sequenced from a single sample in a study of OX40 agonist ivuxolimab in advanced cancers. Assay used: immunoSEQ multiplex PCR; TCRdb lists only in-frame clones, some missing. The sample lists roughly 59,000 clones; around 81% were seen once. Here the sequenced sample was CD4+ or CD8+ T cells sorted from blood, taken in a trial of the OX40 agonist ivuxolimab. All receptors come from an adult with an advanced solid tumor such as melanoma, head and neck, liver or kidney cancer.

This clone was seen more than once but under ten times. The V call is TRBV5-1, the J call TRBJ2-7, with D perhaps being TRBD1 or TRBD2 (6 bases each). CDR3 length: 14 residues. CDR1 SGHRS and CDR2 YFSETQ come from the germline V gene. The ends were cut back, 4 bases at V and 0 bases at J, with 11 bases in the middle. CDR3 DNA sequence: TGCGCCAGCAGCCAGGAGGGGGTCTCCTACGAGCAGTACTTC. Translated, it gives CASSQEGVSYEQYF.

J is TRBJ2-2 and V is TRBV4-1, with 7 bases fitting TRBD2. This CDR3 is 20 amino acids long. V lost 0 bases and J lost 5; bases outside the gene matches: 18. Germline CDR1 MGHRA, CDR2 YSYEKL. CDR3 loop: CASSQDRPGGSGVITGELFF. The DNA of the CDR3 is TGCGCCAGCAGCCAAGATCGGCCCGGGGGGAGCGGGGTAATTACCGGGGAGCTGTTTTTT.

V and J are TRBV5-5 and TRBJ1-6; TRBD1 aligns across 7 bases. The CDR3 covers 18 residues. V lost 7 bases, J lost 9 bases, and 22 bases stayed unmatched. Germline V CDR1 and CDR2: SGHKS, YYEKEE (reference sequence). The CDR3 here is CASSSQKGGGTVFSPLHF. As DNA, the CDR3 is TGTGCCAGCTCTTCCCAAAAGGGTGGCGGGACAGTCTTTTCACCCCTCCACTTT.

The chain combines TRBV13 with TRBJ2-2; tentatively, D is TRBD2 (6 bases). This CDR3 spans 15 amino acids. Deletions cut 5 bases from V and 5 bases from J, with 15 bases between. CDR1 and CDR2 (germline): PRHDT, FYEKMQ (reference sequence). The CDR3 DNA reads TGTGCCAGCAGCAGGGGACCGGAGGGTACCGGGGAGCTGTTTTTT. Translation: CASSRGPEGTGELFF.

The chain carries TRBV28 and TRBJ2-7; 10 bases line up with TRBD2. Germline CDR1 and CDR2: MDHEN and SYDVKM. This CDR3 contains 15 residues. The J segment lost 0 bases and the V segment lost 5 bases, leaving 4 bases of the junction unmatched. The DNA of the CDR3 is TGTGCCAGCAGTCTAGCGGGGGCCCTCTCCTACGAGCAGTACTTC. Its translation: CASSLAGALSYEQYF.

This clone is labeled as medium-sized. The CDR3 sequence is CASSQLRGEKLFF. CDR3 in DNA: TGTGCCAGCAGCCAACTAAGAGGAGAAAAACTGTTTTTT. V and J are TRBV14 and TRBJ1-4; D is undetermined. Germline-derived CDR1 and CDR2 are SGHDN and FVKESK. The CDR3 covers 13 residues. The V end lost 2 bases, the J end lost 8 bases, and 9 bases lay between the germline ends.

V gene TRBV5-5 combines with J gene TRBJ1-6; D is ambiguous. Trimming left V 0 bases short and J 6 bases short, with 10 bases between. The germline CDR1 and CDR2 sequences are SGHKS and YYEKEE (reference sequence). The CDR3 extends over 15 amino acids. This chain's CDR3 is CASSLVAGFNSPLHF. As DNA, the CDR3 is TGTGCCAGCAGCTTGGTTGCGGGGTTTAATTCACCCCTCCACTTT.

V is TRBV12-5 and J is TRBJ2-7, with a possible D match to TRBD2 (5 bases). CDR1 and CDR2 from the germline V gene are LGHNT and FRNRAP. The V and J ends lost 6 bases and 6 bases respectively, with 18 bases between them. The CDR3 is 14 residues long. The CDR3 sequence: CASGQRTDAREQYF. In DNA form, the CDR3 reads TGTGCTAGTGGACAGCGGACGGACGCACGCGAGCAGTACTTC. Full variable domain (remainder filled in from reference TRBV12-5 and TRBJ2-7): DARVTQTPRHKVTEMGQEVTMRCQPILGHNTVFWYRQTMMQGLELLAYFRNRAPLDDSGMPKDRFSAEMPDATLATLKIQPSEPRDSAVYFCASGQRTDAREQYFGPGTRLTVT.

The chain couples TRBV5-1 to TRBJ2-7; 9 positions agree with TRBD1. The germline gives CDR1 SGHRS, CDR2 YFSETQ. V shed 4 bases, J shed 0 bases, and the junction held 5 bases outside the gene matches. The CDR3 runs to 15 residues. The CDR3 reads CASSPRQGGSYEQYF. The CDR3 region has the DNA TGCGCCAGCAGCCCCAGACAGGGGGGCTCCTACGAGCAGTACTTC.

V and J are TRBV2 and TRBJ2-1; the match to TRBD1 covers 8 bases. This CDR3 contains 15 residues. J lost 7 bases, V lost 2 bases, and 7 bases had no gene match. Germline CDR1 reads SNHLY; CDR2 reads FYNNEI. The CDR3 reads CASSERTGKGNEQFF. As DNA, the CDR3 is TGTGCCAGCAGTGAACGGACAGGGAAGGGGAATGAGCAGTTCTTC.

The chain joins TRBV7-3 to TRBJ2-3; 7 positions match TRBD2. The V gene's germline CDR1 is SGHTA and CDR2 FQGTGA. The ends lost 2 bases at V and 3 bases at J; junction bases unmatched: 5. This CDR3 has 15 residues. The CDR3, as DNA: TGTGCCAGCAGCTTACGCGGACTAGAAACAGATACGCAGTATTTT. This encodes CASSLRGLETDTQYF.

This chain connects TRBV7-9 to TRBJ1-1, with D perhaps TRBD1 (6 bases). V was cut by 5 bases and J by 10 bases, with 17 bases left in between. The germline V gene encodes CDR1 SEHNR and CDR2 FQNEAQ (reference sequence). The CDR3 has 13 residues. The CDR3 coding sequence is TGTGCCAGCAGCACGGGGGCCCCAAAGGGAGCTTTCTTT. Amino acid sequence: CASSTGAPKGAFF.

The V call is TRBV18, the J call TRBJ2-1; D is uncertain. Trimming cost V 5 bases and J 8 bases, with 13 bases left between them. Germline V lookup: CDR1 KGHSH, CDR2 LQKENI. This CDR3 comprises 13 residues. CDR3 region: CASSTPSKDEQFF. Written as DNA, the CDR3 is TGTGCCAGCTCAACGCCCTCCAAAGATGAGCAGTTCTTC.

The V gene is TRBV28, the J gene TRBJ1-2; the D is unclear. Between the trimmed V and J ends, which lost 7 bases and 4 bases, there was a span of 13 bases. There are 13 residues in the CDR3. Germline CDR1 reads MDHEN; CDR2 reads SYDVKM. CDR3 in amino acids: CASNLQAVYGYTF. The CDR3 coding sequence is TGTGCCAGCAACCTCCAGGCGGTCTATGGCTACACCTTC.

The CDR3 is CASSSQVTGELFF. In DNA form, the CDR3 reads TGTGCCAGCAGTTCGCAGGTCACCGGGGAGCTGTTTTTT. The chain combines TRBV5-4 with TRBJ2-2, with no clear D. CDR1 is SGHNT and CDR2 is YYREEE in the germline V gene (reference sequence). The ends were cut back, 5 bases at V and 4 bases at J, with 9 bases in the middle. CDR3 length equals 13 residues.

The rearrangement links TRBV11-2 to TRBJ2-7, with 7 bases identical to TRBD1. Trimming took 1 base from V and 7 from J; bases not matched to a gene: 13. Germline V gene lookup returns CDR1 SGHAT and CDR2 FQNNGV. This CDR3 region has 16 residues. The CDR3 DNA sequence: TGTGCCAGCAGCTTAGTTTCTGTTAGGGGGCCGGGAGAGCAGTACTTC. This encodes CASSLVSVRGPGEQYF.

This clone occurred once. This chain connects TRBV6-5 to TRBJ1-1, with 9 bases aligning to TRBD1. Losses at the gene ends were 2 bases for V and 7 bases for J; bases not matched to a gene: 11. The CDR3 is 16 amino acids. Per the germline V gene, CDR1 is MNHEY and CDR2 is SVGAGI. CDR3 bases: TGTGCCAGCAGTTACGTATTGGGACAGGGTGTAAATGAAGCTTTCTTT. It specifies CASSYVLGQGVNEAFF.

CDR3 in DNA: TGTGCCAGCAGTTCAGGCGGCGACTATTCACCCCTCCACTTT. Amino acid sequence: CASSSGGDYSPLHF. The chain carries TRBV6-5 and TRBJ1-6; D is undetermined. The CDR3 extends over 14 amino acids. CDR1 MNHEY and CDR2 SVGAGI come from the germline V gene. V lost 4 bases and J lost 8, with 12 bases in between.

In its sample, this clone was seen a few times. The rearrangement links TRBV11-2 to TRBJ2-7, with TRBD1 matching 7 bases. The CDR3 spans 13 residues. V gave up 8 bases and J gave up 12 bases; unmatched junction bases: 16. Per the germline V gene, CDR1 is SGHAT and CDR2 is FQNNGV. As DNA, the CDR3 is TGTGCCAGCTCGAAGGGGGCGGTGGGTAGGATGTACTTC. This translates into CASSKGAVGRMYF.

This sequence joins TRBV18 and TRBJ1-3, with a possible D match to TRBD1 (6 bases). The ends were cut back, 2 bases at V and 0 bases at J, with 11 bases in the middle. The CDR3 consists of 16 residues. The germline gives CDR1 KGHSH, CDR2 LQKENI. Here the CDR3 reads CASSPTGINSGNTIYF. For the CDR3, the DNA is TGTGCCAGCTCACCAACAGGGATCAACTCTGGAAACACCATATATTTT.

The chain has TRBV6-6 and TRBJ1-2; no reliable D call. From germline, CDR1 is MNHNY and CDR2 SVGAGI (reference sequence). The CDR3 contains 11 residues. Trimming shortened V by 6 bases and J by 2 bases, and 4 bases separated the two germline ends. As DNA, the CDR3 is TGTGCCAGCAGCCGGAACTATGGCTACACCTTC. Its protein product is CASSRNYGYTF.

The chain joins TRBV7-8 to TRBJ1-2; TRBD1 matches 7 bases. This CDR3 has 13 residues. The germline CDR1 and CDR2 sequences are SGHVS and FQNEAQ. The V gene end was trimmed by 5 bases and the J gene end by 4 bases; junction bases not matched to a gene: 4. CDR3 sequence: CASSPGGGYGYTF. The DNA for the CDR3 is TGTGCCAGCAGCCCAGGGGGGGGCTATGGCTACACCTTC.

The sample holds one count of this clone. The V gene is TRBV2, the J gene TRBJ2-3, with 9 bases lining up with TRBD2. V shed 5 bases, J shed 4 bases, and the junction held 7 bases outside the gene matches. CDR3 size: 15 residues. Germline V CDR1 and CDR2: SNHLY, FYNNEI. The CDR3 DNA sequence: TGTGCCAGCAGTTTCCAGCGGGGGGCCGCAGATACGCAGTATTTT. Amino acid sequence: CASSFQRGAADTQYF.